The 6 T cell receptor beta chains in this list originate from one sample, sequenced in a study of cytomegalovirus exposure and HLA in healthy donors. Use of 60 Vbeta and 13 Jbeta primers characterized the PCR. Libraries were prepared by immunoSEQ multiplex PCR; TCRdb keeps only in-frame clonotypes and omits some of them. The repertoire holds about 150,000 clones, 75% to 80% seen once, with over 2.5% in the top ten. Sequencing was performed on PBMCs. Receptors were obtained from a man aged 35 to 55 in good health and CMV-seropositive.

J is TRBJ2-5 and V is TRBV28; a weak D match, TRBD2 (5 bases). The germline CDR1 and CDR2 sequences are MDHEN and SYDVKM. V was trimmed by 3 bases and J by 0 bases, leaving 20 bases between them. The CDR3 runs to 18 residues. The CDR3 region is CASSLGSTSGRYQETQYF. The CDR3 nucleotides are TGTGCCAGCAGTTTGGGCTCGACGAGCGGCCGGTACCAAGAGACCCAGTACTTC.

The chain combines TRBV7-2 with TRBJ1-3, with a tentative D call TRBD1 (5 bases). The germline V gene has CDR1 SGHTA and CDR2 FQGNSA. The CDR3 has 14 residues. V lost 2 bases to trimming and J lost 2 bases, with 7 bases between them. CDR3 DNA sequence: TGTGCCAGCAGCTTACAGGGCGCTGGAAACACCATATATTTT. Protein: CASSLQGAGNTIYF.

The chain employs TRBV5-1 and TRBJ2-7; 16 nucleotides agree with TRBD2. The CDR3 sequence is 16 residues long. Unmatched junction bases numbered 10, after V lost 7 bases and J lost 6 bases. Per germline, CDR1 SGHRS and CDR2 YFSETQ. The DNA for the CDR3 is TGCGCCAGCCGCCTAGGGACTAGCGGGAGGGCTATCGAGCAGTACTTC. It specifies CASRLGTSGRAIEQYF.

The chain has TRBV2 and TRBJ1-1; 7 nucleotides match TRBD1. Germline lookup yields CDR1 SNHLY and CDR2 FYNNEI. CDR3 length equals 12 residues. With V trimmed by 7 bases and J by 5 bases, 4 bases remained unmatched. This CDR3 is CASNLQGTEAFF. The CDR3 DNA sequence: TGTGCCAGCAACTTACAGGGGACTGAAGCTTTCTTT.

The chain is built from TRBV5-5 and TRBJ2-7, with 11 bases aligning to TRBD2. With 1 base clipped from V and 4 bases from J, the junction kept 7 bases outside the gene matches. This CDR3 spans 16 amino acids. Germline V lookup: CDR1 SGHKS, CDR2 YYEKEE (reference sequence). CDR3 DNA sequence: TGTGCCAGCAGCTTGATTAGTAGCGGGAGGGTTTACGAGCAGTACTTC. Its protein is CASSLISSGRVYEQYF.

A remark on this clone: Other DNA sequences in the same sample also yield this CDR3. The genes are TRBV30 and TRBJ2-7; the match to TRBD2 covers 12 bases. Trimming at V came to 1 base and at J to 3 bases, leaving 1 base not matched to a gene. Germline CDR1 GTSNPN, CDR2 SVGIG (reference sequence). This CDR3 is 14 amino acids long. The CDR3 loop is CAWSGGLAGYEQYF. In nucleotides, the CDR3 is TGTGCCTGGAGTGGGGGACTAGCGGGCTACGAGCAGTACTTC.